This T cell receptor beta chain was sequenced for a study of shared clonotypes between healthy human individuals. Sequenced by immunoSEQ multiplex PCR; TCRdb stores in-frame clones only, minus some. The data hold 1.4 million or so clones, with 98% observed a single time. Per the germline V gene, CDR1 is SEHNR and CDR2 is FQNEAQ (reference sequence). This CDR3 is built from 14 residues. J was trimmed by 4 bases and V by 8 bases; bases with no gene match: 9. The TCR sequence derives from a man aged 25-45 years in good health. This chain links TRBV7-9 with TRBJ2-7; TRBD1 matches 9 bases. The sample taken for sequencing was naive CD4+ T cells sorted from blood. Indicated subset: CD45RA+ positively selected. Written as DNA, the CDR3 is TGTGCCAGCGACCAGGGACAGGGTTTTTACGAGCAGTACTTC. It yields the protein CASDQGQGFYEQYF.